This TCR beta chain was found in a study of beta chain features in type 1 diabetes. CD45RO/CCR7/CD25/CD127/CD95/CD27 separated CD4+ naive, central memory, regulatory and stem cell-like memory cells by sorting. Investigators reverse transcribed all isolated RNA, so they sequenced expressed TCRB transcripts. Sequenced by immunoSEQ multiplex PCR; TCRdb stores in-frame clones only, minus some. The sample lists about 160,000 clones; about 7.3% were seen once. This TCR derives from a man in his late teens or twenties in good health. Input material: central memory CD4+ T cells from blood.

CDR3 sequence: CASSDNFQATYGYTF. DNA for the CDR3: TGTGCCAGCAGTGATAACTTCCAGGCCACATATGGCTACACCTTC. V usage is TRBV2 and J usage is TRBJ1-2; no reliable D call. CDR3 size: 15 residues. The V gene's germline CDR1 is SNHLY and CDR2 FYNNEI. The germline V and J ends were trimmed by 3 bases and 5 bases, with 16 bases remaining between them.